These 20 T cell receptor beta chains were all obtained from the same sample, sequenced in a study of blood T cells in healthy people across ages. Together with a sample-barcoded 5' primer, a J-beta primer mix was included in a second PCR lasting about 6 to 11 cycles. TCRdb recomputed calls from the 5' RACE reads with MiXCR, one row per CDR3 protein. The sample consists of 1.5 million to 2 million distinct CDR3 sequences, under 30% of them appearing once. The sequenced material came from blood. The receptors derive from a woman in her 30s in good health.

The chain recombines TRBV2 with TRBJ2-1; D gene uncertain. Trimming removed 2 bases from V and 0 bases from J, with 11 bases in between. The CDR3 runs to 16 residues. Looked up from germline, CDR1 is SNHLY and CDR2 is FYNNEI. CDR3 nucleotides: TGTGCCAGCAGTGAATCCTCTACCGGCTCCTACAATGAGCAGTTCTTC. Its translation: CASSESSTGSYNEQFF.

This clonotype was seen a handful of times. J is TRBJ2-3 and V is TRBV20-1, with 8 positions matching TRBD2. There are 18 residues in the CDR3. In germline, CDR1 is DFQATT, CDR2 SNEGSKA (reference sequence). Trimming removed 5 bases from V and 3 bases from J; junction bases left unmatched: 19. In DNA, the CDR3 is TGCAGTGCTGGTGGGGGGACTGGCGGGAGGAGACTTACAGATACGCAGTATTTT. This translates into CSAGGGTGGRRLTDTQYF.

This clonotype was observed a few times. The rearrangement uses TRBV4-3 and TRBJ1-4; D may be TRBD1 (5 bases). This CDR3 comprises 15 residues. CDR1 and CDR2 (germline): LGHNA, YSLEER. Trimming removed 0 bases from V and 8 bases from J, with 13 bases in between. In DNA form, the CDR3 reads TGCGCCAGCAGCCAAGAACCCGGGACCCTAGAAAAACTGTTTTTT. It encodes CASSQEPGTLEKLFF.

This clonotype has more than one count but fewer than ten. V gene TRBV7-6 combines with J gene TRBJ1-5; 7 bases are shared with TRBD1. CDR1 SGHVS and CDR2 FNYEAQ come from the germline V gene. J lost 4 bases, V lost 4 bases, and 7 bases had no gene match. CDR3 length: 15 residues. CDR3 DNA: TGTGCCAGCAGCTCGGGGACAGCATGGAATCAGCCCCAGCATTTT. Translation: CASSSGTAWNQPQHF.

Ten or more counts support this clonotype. The gene calls are TRBV29-1 and TRBJ2-5; D remains unclear. V was trimmed by 2 bases and J by 5 bases, leaving 9 bases between them. There are 12 residues in the CDR3. Germline CDR1 reads SQVTM; CDR2 reads ANQGSEA. This CDR3 is CSVEFGSETQYF. CDR3 DNA sequence: TGCAGCGTTGAATTCGGCTCGGAGACCCAGTACTTC.

The chain combines TRBV12-3 or TRBV12-4 with TRBJ2-5; the D gene is possibly TRBD2 (6 bases). Between the trimmed V and J ends, which lost 5 bases and 11 bases, there was a span of 18 bases. The CDR3 consists of 13 residues. CDR3 in DNA: TGTGCCAGCAGTCCCGGGTGGGGGGAAGAGCAGTACTTC. Amino acids: CASSPGWGEEQYF.

This clonotype has more than one count but fewer than ten. V usage is TRBV20-1 and J usage is TRBJ1-1; D possibly corresponds to TRBD1 (5 bases). Germline V gene lookup returns CDR1 DFQATT and CDR2 SNEGSKA (reference sequence). V dropped 5 bases and J dropped 8 bases, with 15 bases sitting between them. This CDR3 is 12 amino acids long. CDR3 nucleotides: TGCAGTGCTCCCGGGAGGGCAGGGGAAGCTTTCTTT. The encoded protein is CSAPGRAGEAFF.

The V call is TRBV5-1, the J call TRBJ1-5, with D perhaps TRBD1 (6 bases). The CDR3 extends over 10 amino acids. CDR1 SGHRS and CDR2 YFSETQ come from the germline V gene. This CDR3 reads CDRQVQPQHF. CDR3 sequence (DNA): TGCGACAGACAGGTACAGCCCCAGCATTTT.

Regarding this clonotype: Sequence at one end of the junction differs from germline and may be a read error. This rearrangement joins TRBV12-3 or TRBV12-4 to TRBJ2-1; unclear D gene. CDR3 length: 13 residues. CDR3 residues: CTSSSYSGDEQFF. CDR3 nucleotide sequence: TGTACCAGCAGCTCTTACAGTGGCGATGAGCAGTTCTTC.

Comments on this clonotype: This may be a read error: a much more frequent sequence differs by one nucleotide. The rearrangement uses TRBV7-2 and TRBJ2-5; TRBD1 or TRBD2 may be the D gene (5 bases each). Between the trimmed V and J ends, which lost 5 bases and 11 bases, there was a span of 21 bases. The V gene's germline CDR1 is SGHTA and CDR2 FQGNSA. This CDR3 region has 14 residues. The CDR3, as DNA: TGTGCCAGCAGCGTGGGACCAGCAGGCCATGAGCAGTACTTC. This encodes CASSVGPAGHEQYF. The full variable domain, its missing parts supplied by reference TRBV7-2 and TRBJ2-5, is GAGVSQSPSNKVTEKGKDVELRCDPISGHTALYWYRQSLGQGLEFLIYFQGNSAPDKSGLPSDRFSAERTGGSVSTLTIQRTQQEDSAVYLCASSVGPAGHEQYFGPGTRLLVL.

This clonotype showed up just a few times. The rearrangement uses TRBV6-1 and TRBJ2-7; tentatively, D is TRBD1 (5 bases). The CDR3 loop spans 14 amino acids. V shed 7 bases and J shed 3 bases, with 16 bases lying between them. The germline CDR1 and CDR2 sequences are MNHNS and SASEGT. Written as DNA, the CDR3 is TGTGCCAGCAATACCAGGGAACAATTCTACGAGCAGTACTTC. As protein: CASNTREQFYEQYF.

This clonotype has a count of ten or more. The rearrangement links TRBV7-9 to TRBJ2-7, with 11 nucleotides matching TRBD1. This CDR3 spans 16 amino acids. V gave up 5 bases and J gave up 0 bases; unmatched junction bases: 6. Per germline, CDR1 SEHNR and CDR2 FQNEAQ (reference sequence). For the CDR3, the DNA is TGTGCCAGCAGCCCAGAGGGGACAGGGGGCTCCTACGAGCAGTACTTC. It specifies CASSPEGTGGSYEQYF. Together with reference TRBV7-9 and TRBJ2-7, the CDR3 gives the full variable domain: DTGVSQNPRHKITKRGQNVTFRCDPISEHNRLYWYRQTLGQGPEFLTYFQNEAQLEKSRLLSDRFSAERPKGSFSTLEIQRTEQGDSAMYLCASSPEGTGGSYEQYFGPGTRLTVT.

The chain couples TRBV11-2 to TRBJ2-3, with D unresolved. The germline V and J ends were trimmed by 1 base and 0 bases, with 32 bases remaining between them. Germline assignment: CDR1 SGHAT and CDR2 FQNNGV. The CDR3 sequence is 23 residues long. The CDR3 protein is CASSLGKSPSGENRRTSTDTQYF. Written as DNA, the CDR3 is TGTGCCAGCAGCTTAGGGAAGTCCCCTAGTGGGGAAAACAGAAGAACTAGCACAGATACGCAGTATTTT.

This clonotype was seen a few times. The chain joins TRBV7-2 to TRBJ2-3; D possibly corresponds to TRBD1 (6 bases). The CDR3 consists of 15 residues. Trimming cost V 4 bases and J 3 bases, with 14 bases left between them. Germline lookup yields CDR1 SGHTA and CDR2 FQGNSA. The CDR3 spells CASSSTLRGTDTQYF. The CDR3 DNA is TGTGCCAGCAGCTCCACCCTTAGGGGGACAGATACGCAGTATTTT.

The CDR3 nucleotides read TGTGCCAGCAAGAGAGAAGACGAGCAGTACTTC. Translated, it gives CASKREDEQYF. The rearrangement links TRBV6-5 to TRBJ2-7, with unresolved D. This CDR3 is built from 11 residues. The germline V gene encodes CDR1 MNHEY and CDR2 SVGAGI. V shed 7 bases and J shed 5 bases, with 9 bases lying between them.

This clonotype was detected a few times. The chain has TRBV29-1 and TRBJ2-7; D possibly corresponds to TRBD1 (6 bases). The V end lost 7 bases, the J end lost 7 bases, and 17 bases lay between the germline ends. The CDR3 totals 12 residues. Germline V CDR1 and CDR2: SQVTM, ANQGSEA. Here the CDR3 reads CSEKPGVNEQYF. The CDR3, as DNA: TGCAGCGAAAAACCAGGGGTAAATGAGCAGTACTTC.

The chain uses TRBV7-2 and TRBJ1-5; D might be TRBD1 (5 bases). The V gene lost 2 bases and the J gene lost 4 bases, with 18 bases spanning the gap. Germline CDR1 and CDR2: SGHTA and FQGNSA. This CDR3 is 17 amino acids long. The CDR3 DNA reads TGTGCCAGCAGCTTACGACAGACCGTTATAGCTAATCAGCCCCAGCATTTT. This gives the protein CASSLRQTVIANQPQHF.

Concerning this clonotype: An end of the junction does not agree with germline; a read error may underlie this. This chain links TRBV20-1 with TRBJ2-1; 7 nucleotides align to TRBD1. The CDR3 consists of 14 residues. Germline V gene sequence: CDR1 DFQATT, CDR2 SNEGSKA (reference sequence). CDR3: CSARDRGSSNEQFF. Here the CDR3 DNA reads TGCAGTGCTAGAGACAGGGGGTCCTCCAATGAGCAGTTCTTC.

There are a few counts of this clonotype. DNA for the CDR3: TGCAGTGCCAACGGACAGGGGGCGCGTGGCTACACCTTC. Protein sequence: CSANGQGARGYTF. The V and J genes are TRBV20-1 and TRBJ1-2; 11 nucleotides agree with TRBD1. CDR3 length: 13 residues. The J segment lost 7 bases and the V segment lost 6 bases, leaving 7 bases of the junction unmatched. Germline V CDR1 and CDR2: DFQATT, SNEGSKA (reference sequence).

This clonotype was picked up one time. The rearrangement uses TRBV28 and TRBJ2-7; 9 bases are shared with TRBD1. Germline trimming cut 6 bases from V and 10 bases from J; bases unmatched to any gene: 19. Germline CDR1 MDHEN, CDR2 SYDVKM. This CDR3 comprises 16 residues. CDR3 coding DNA: TGTGCCAGCAGCTCCGGGACCGGGACAGGGCGGTCCGAACAGTACTTC. Amino acids: CASSSGTGTGRSEQYF.